The 29 T cell receptor beta chains below all came from one sample that was sequenced in a study of blood T cell repertoires in COVID-19. Libraries were prepared by immunoSEQ multiplex PCR; TCRdb keeps only in-frame clonotypes and omits some of them. The table records 210,000 or so clones, roughly 94% of them present only once. Source material: peripheral blood. These TCRs come from a man in his thirties or forties with acute or convalescent COVID-19.

V usage is TRBV6-1 and J usage is TRBJ1-6; no firm D call. Germline assignment: CDR1 MNHNS and CDR2 SASEGT. The CDR3 covers 15 residues. Trimming took off 1 base at V and 6 bases at J, with 10 bases between the two ends. For the CDR3, the DNA is TGTGCCAGCAGTGAAGTGGAGTCGGTTAATTCACCCCTCCACTTT. It translates to CASSEVESVNSPLHF.

This chain connects TRBV27 to TRBJ1-1, with 8 bases matching TRBD1. After removal of 5 bases from V and 1 base from J, the junction contained 3 bases not matched to a gene. This CDR3 is 14 amino acids long. Germline CDR1 reads MNHEY; CDR2 reads SMNVEV (reference sequence). The CDR3 here is CASSRTGGNTEAFF. The DNA for the CDR3 is TGTGCCAGCAGTCGTACAGGGGGGAACACTGAAGCTTTCTTT.

This clone was recorded only once. The genes are TRBV7-9 and TRBJ1-1, with 7 bases fitting TRBD1. With 4 bases clipped from V and 10 bases from J, the junction kept 9 bases outside the gene matches. The CDR3 extends over 13 amino acids. The germline gives CDR1 SEHNR, CDR2 FQNEAQ (reference sequence). The CDR3 spells CASSYSKGAIAFF. The CDR3 bases are TGTGCCAGCAGCTACAGTAAGGGGGCAATAGCTTTCTTT. The full variable domain, rest sourced from reference TRBV7-9 and TRBJ1-1, is DTGVSQNPRHKITKRGQNVTFRCDPISEHNRLYWYRQTLGQGPEFLTYFQNEAQLEKSRLLSDRFSAERPKGSFSTLEIQRTEQGDSAMYLCASSYSKGAIAFFGQGTRLTVV.

This sequence joins TRBV27 and TRBJ2-1; D might be TRBD2 (6 bases). CDR1 MNHEY and CDR2 SMNVEV come from the germline V gene (reference sequence). This CDR3 is 11 amino acids long. V was shortened by 6 bases and J by 13 bases, with 13 bases between the two germline ends. The CDR3 sequence is CASREGTGQFF. For the CDR3, the DNA is TGTGCCAGCAGGGAGGGAACAGGTCAGTTCTTC.

The rearrangement links TRBV28 to TRBJ2-3; D possibly corresponds to TRBD2 (6 bases). V was pared by 4 bases and J by 2 bases, with 10 bases between. Germline CDR1 is MDHEN and CDR2 is SYDVKM. The CDR3 extends over 14 amino acids. The chain's CDR3 is CASSYSGPTDTQYF. In DNA, the CDR3 is TGTGCCAGCAGTTATAGCGGACCCACAGATACGCAGTATTTT.

The chain joins TRBV6-2 or TRBV6-3 to TRBJ1-5; D gene uncertain. The length of the CDR3 is 16 residues. Germline CDR1 MNHEY, CDR2 SVGEGT. Trimming took off 0 bases at V and 2 bases at J, with 11 bases between the two ends. CDR3 sequence reads: CASSYSKQTGNQPQHF. DNA for the CDR3: TGTGCCAGCAGTTACTCTAAACAGACGGGCAATCAGCCCCAGCATTTT.

This clone was observed a handful of times. The chain couples TRBV19 to TRBJ2-2; D gene unclear. The germline V and J ends were trimmed by 3 bases and 4 bases, with 9 bases remaining between them. The germline V gene has CDR1 LNHDA and CDR2 SQIVND (reference sequence). CDR3 length: 14 residues. The CDR3 is CASSIVRSTGELFF. CDR3 coding DNA: TGTGCCAGTAGTATTGTTAGGAGCACCGGGGAGCTGTTTTTT.

The V call is TRBV6-5, the J call TRBJ2-7; 9 bases fit TRBD1. CDR3 length equals 13 residues. Germline trimming cut 6 bases from V and 3 bases from J; bases unmatched to any gene: 3. Germline values: CDR1 MNHEY, CDR2 SVGAGI. Here the CDR3 reads CASSLGQGYEQYF. CDR3 in DNA: TGTGCCAGCAGCCTGGGACAGGGCTACGAGCAGTACTTC.

The chain couples TRBV10-3 to TRBJ1-2; D not certain. V gave up 8 bases and J gave up 4 bases, with 14 bases separating them. Germline V gene data show CDR1 as ENHRY and CDR2 as SYGVKD. This CDR3 comprises 13 residues. This CDR3 is CAIVGNLGYGYTF. The CDR3 bases are TGTGCCATCGTCGGCAACCTAGGCTATGGCTACACCTTC.

The table lists this clone with a count of one. The chain joins TRBV7-9 to TRBJ1-5; D gene uncertain. Trimming shortened V by 5 bases and J by 7 bases, and 15 bases separated the two germline ends. The germline gives CDR1 SEHNR, CDR2 FQNEAQ (reference sequence). This CDR3 has 14 amino acids. The chain's CDR3 is CASSPRDTRQPQHF. The CDR3, as DNA: TGTGCCAGCAGCCCCCGGGATACTAGACAGCCCCAGCATTTT.

The gene calls are TRBV5-1 and TRBJ1-4, with 7 bases matching TRBD1. The CDR3 runs to 15 residues. Per germline, CDR1 SGHRS and CDR2 YFSETQ. The V segment lost 2 bases and the J segment 5 bases; nucleotides outside the gene matches: 6. In nucleotides, the CDR3 is TGCGCCAGCAGCTTTTTACAGGGGACGAATGAAAAACTGTTTTTT. Its protein product is CASSFLQGTNEKLFF.

In this sample, this clone turned up once. V usage is TRBV12-5 and J usage is TRBJ1-2; a possible D gene is TRBD1 (6 bases). The CDR3 covers 17 residues. CDR1 and CDR2 from the germline V gene are LGHNT and FRNRAP. Trimming left V 5 bases short and J 4 bases short, with 23 bases between. CDR3 residues: CASGRPLRGLFAYGYTF. CDR3 DNA: TGTGCTAGTGGTCGCCCCCTCAGGGGTCTCTTCGCCTATGGCTACACCTTC.

The chain carries TRBV9 and TRBJ1-2; D is undetermined. V lost 0 bases and J lost 8, with 8 bases in between. Per germline, CDR1 SGDLS and CDR2 YYNGEE. The CDR3 has 12 residues. The CDR3 bases are TGTGCCAGCAGCGTAGTGGGGAGGGGCTACACCTTC. The encoded protein is CASSVVGRGYTF. Looking up the rest from reference TRBV9 and TRBJ1-2 gives the full variable domain: DSGVTQTPKHLITATGQRVTLRCSPRSGDLSVYWYQQSLDQGLQFLIQYYNGEERAKGNILERFSAQQFPDLHSELNLSSLELGDSALYFCASSVVGRGYTFGSGTRLTVV.

CDR3 coding DNA: TGTGCCAGCAGCCGTACAGGGGAGGCAGATACGCAGTATTTT. This gives the protein CASSRTGEADTQYF. The chain uses TRBV27 and TRBJ2-3, with D maybe TRBD1 (7 bases). CDR3 length equals 14 residues. The V end was cut by 6 bases, the J end by 4 bases, with 14 bases between. Germline values: CDR1 MNHEY, CDR2 SMNVEV (reference sequence).

This chain connects TRBV5-1 to TRBJ2-3, with D perhaps TRBD1 (5 bases). Germline values: CDR1 SGHRS, CDR2 YFSETQ. The CDR3 extends over 12 amino acids. V was pared by 7 bases and J by 6 bases, with 12 bases between. The CDR3, as DNA: TGCGCCAGCGGTAGGGGATCTGATACGCAGTATTTT. Translation: CASGRGSDTQYF.

The rearrangement uses TRBV19 and TRBJ1-5; no firm D call. Per the germline V gene, CDR1 is LNHDA and CDR2 is SQIVND (reference sequence). This CDR3 has 14 residues. With 3 bases removed from V and 0 bases from J, the gap between germline ends came to 6 bases. The CDR3 nucleotides read TGTGCCAGTAGTATGGTAGCTAGCAATCAGCCCCAGCATTTT. This sequence encodes CASSMVASNQPQHF.

The V gene is TRBV28, the J gene TRBJ2-7, with 12 bases identical to TRBD1. Trimming at V came to 7 bases and at J to 3 bases, leaving 13 bases not matched to a gene. Germline V CDR1 and CDR2: MDHEN, SYDVKM. The CDR3 sequence is 17 residues long. Here the CDR3 DNA reads TGTGCCAGCAAGAGGGACAGGGGGCCTGTAGTATTCTACGAGCAGTACTTC. Translation gives CASKRDRGPVVFYEQYF.

The chain links TRBV18 to TRBJ1-1; D unresolved. The CDR3 covers 16 residues. Germline lookup yields CDR1 KGHSH and CDR2 LQKENI. Between the trimmed V and J ends, which lost 0 bases and 3 bases, there was a span of 14 bases. The CDR3 spells CASSPPTRVGYTEAFF. The CDR3 nucleotides read TGTGCCAGCTCACCACCGACGAGGGTAGGGTACACTGAAGCTTTCTTT.

The chain employs TRBV15 and TRBJ1-2; D is unresolved. CDR3 length: 16 amino acids. Germline V gives CDR1 LNHNV, CDR2 YYDKDF (reference sequence). V shed 2 bases and J shed 3 bases, with 16 bases lying between them. In DNA form, the CDR3 reads TGTGCCACCAGCAGACCGGGAGGCCAGGTAGACTATGGCTACACCTTC. This encodes CATSRPGGQVDYGYTF.

The chain uses TRBV12-1 and TRBJ2-2; the table's TRBD2 call for D was not verified on the DNA. TRBV12-1 is given as a pseudogene. This CDR3 has 18 residues. CDR3 in DNA: TGTGCCAGCAGTGAGGGGCGGGGTGCTCCCAGTTTCACCGGGGAGCTGTTTTTT. It is translated as CASSEGRGAPSFTGELFF.

The V and J genes are TRBV5-1 and TRBJ2-3; D remains unclear. This CDR3 has 14 amino acids. V was pared by 4 bases and J by 0 bases, with 9 bases between. Germline V gene lookup returns CDR1 SGHRS and CDR2 YFSETQ. The CDR3 sequence: CASSPTSSTDTQYF. In nucleotides, the CDR3 is TGCGCCAGCAGCCCTACTTCAAGCACAGATACGCAGTATTTT.

This sequence joins TRBV7-9 and TRBJ2-1; 7 nucleotides line up with TRBD1. V trimming: 6 bases; J trimming: 9 bases; junction bases outside the gene matches: 11. From germline, CDR1 is SEHNR and CDR2 FQNEAQ (reference sequence). CDR3 length: 14 amino acids. Written as DNA, the CDR3 is TGTGCCAGCAGGCACAGACAGGGTCTGGGTGAGCAGTTCTTC. Residues: CASRHRQGLGEQFF.

The chain has TRBV6-2 or TRBV6-3 and TRBJ2-5; TRBD2 matches at 7 bases. J gave up 2 bases and V 2 bases, and 17 bases lay outside the gene matches. The CDR3 spans 19 residues. Germline V gene lookup returns CDR1 MNHEY and CDR2 SVGEGT. The CDR3, as DNA: TGTGCCAGCAGTTACCGGAGACTAGCCGCCCGGGCGCAACAAGAGACCCAGTACTTC. It yields the protein CASSYRRLAARAQQETQYF.

Concerning this clone itself: Other DNA sequences in the same sample also yield this CDR3. The chain couples TRBV3-1 (or the pseudogene TRBV3-2) to TRBJ2-7; 7 bases fit TRBD2. J gave up 2 bases and V 1 base, and 5 bases lay outside the gene matches. CDR1 LGHDT and CDR2 YNNKEL come from the germline V gene (reference sequence). This CDR3 comprises 15 residues. Written as DNA, the CDR3 is TGTGCCAGCAGCCAAGGGGCTAGCGGTACCTACGAGCAGTACTTC. Amino acid sequence: CASSQGASGTYEQYF.

The V gene is TRBV2, the J gene TRBJ1-1; D is ambiguous. V was pared by 6 bases and J by 4 bases, with 15 bases between. This CDR3 contains 14 residues. Germline-derived CDR1 and CDR2 are SNHLY and FYNNEI. In DNA, the CDR3 is TGTGCCAGCAGGGCCGGACGGACTTTCACTGAAGCTTTCTTT. This translates into CASRAGRTFTEAFF. Complete variable domain (other parts from reference TRBV2 and TRBJ1-1): EPEVTQTPSHQVTQMGQEVILRCVPISNHLYFYWYRQILGQKVEFLVSFYNNEISEKSEIFDDQFSVERPDGSNFTLKIRSTKLEDSAMYFCASRAGRTFTEAFFGQGTRLTVV.

V is TRBV19 and J is TRBJ1-2; 8 bases are a match to TRBD1. Germline loops: CDR1 LNHDA, CDR2 SQIVND (reference sequence). This CDR3 is 14 amino acids long. Losses at the gene ends were 6 bases for V and 3 bases for J; bases not matched to a gene: 6. CDR3 bases: TGTGCCAGTAGCCTAGACAGGGGAGACTATGGCTACACCTTC. Its protein is CASSLDRGDYGYTF.

J is TRBJ2-5 and V is TRBV4-1, with 9 bases that match TRBD1. V lost 4 bases, J lost 1 base, and 4 bases stayed unmatched. The length of the CDR3 is 15 residues. The germline gives CDR1 MGHRA, CDR2 YSYEKL. CDR3 sequence reads: CASSRTGAIQETQYF. CDR3 in DNA: TGCGCCAGCAGCCGGACAGGGGCCATCCAAGAGACCCAGTACTTC.

V usage is TRBV28 and J usage is TRBJ1-1; weak D call: TRBD1 (6 bases). The germline V gene has CDR1 MDHEN and CDR2 SYDVKM. Deletions cut 4 bases from V and 1 base from J, with 13 bases between. The CDR3 is 15 amino acids. In DNA, the CDR3 is TGTGCCAGCAGTTCCAGGGGTTTGGAGAACACTGAAGCTTTCTTT. Protein: CASSSRGLENTEAFF.

The V gene is TRBV9, the J gene TRBJ2-1, with a tentative D call TRBD2 (6 bases). Germline CDR1 SGDLS, CDR2 YYNGEE. The CDR3 contains 17 residues. V was shortened by 0 bases and J by 2 bases, with 15 bases between the two germline ends. In DNA form, the CDR3 reads TGTGCCAGCAGCGTAGTGGGGGGTGCATGGGCCTACAATGAGCAGTTCTTC. Translated: CASSVVGGAWAYNEQFF.